This TCR beta chain was captured in a study of blood T cells in healthy people across ages. Aged roughly 6 to 100, donors were systemically healthy Caucasians from Russia. They isolated at least 7 million PBMCs from each sample. V was shortened by 0 bases and J by 4 bases, with 4 bases between the two germline ends. CDR1 SGHKS and CDR2 YYEKEE come from the germline V gene (reference sequence). This CDR3 region has 13 residues. Study findings and constraints: It was not known whether donors were CMV positive (a possible confounder of expanded clonotype changes).

Concerning this clonotype itself: What it binds is unknown.

Next came a second PCR, run for about 7 to 12 cycles, which used a sample-barcoded 5' primer along with a J-beta primer mix. The template-switch adaptor, which had 12 random nucleotides, put a tag on each cDNA molecule. Using its own MiXCR run on the 5' RACE reads, TCRdb lists one record per CDR3 protein. The table lists about 580,000 distinct CDR3 sequences, around 48% of them singletons, with roughly 25% in the top ten. V is TRBV5-5 and J is TRBJ2-2; no reliable D call. Material: blood. This TCR derives from a man aged 80 or over in good health. CDR3 sequence (DNA): TGTGCCAGCAGCTTGGGTCTCACCGGGGAGCTGTTTTTT. The encoded protein is CASSLGLTGELFF.